One sample yielded the 6 T cell receptor beta chains listed below, sequenced in a study of identical twins (dated by TCRdb to 2016 to 2017). The method was 5' RACE. The sample was run on an Illumina HiSeq 2000. TCRdb reran the public reads through fastp at Q25 and MiXCR, keeping productive beta chains. Records with the same CDR3 protein are collapsed into one entry carrying the most frequent genes and DNA. Counted in this sample were 550,000 to 800,000 distinct CDR3 sequences; 7.1% of them appeared once. 1.5% to 2% of the sample is taken by the ten largest. The data also belong to a second study, concerning yellow fever vaccine responses in identical twins.

Sequencing was performed on PBMCs. These receptor sequences come from a woman aged 18 to 35 in good health.

The rearrangement links TRBV6-2 or TRBV6-3 to TRBJ2-3; D possibly uses TRBD1 or TRBD2 (5 bases each). Germline V gives CDR1 MNHEY, CDR2 SVGEGT. CDR3 size: 17 residues. Trimming left V 2 bases short and J 2 bases short, with 17 bases between. CDR3 DNA: TGTGCCAGCAGTTACGGTCCGGGGCAGGAGAACACAGATACGCAGTATTTT. This translates into CASSYGPGQENTDTQYF.

The V and J genes are TRBV20-1 and TRBJ2-7; a possible D gene is TRBD1 (6 bases). CDR1 is DFQATT, CDR2 SNEGSKA, per germline (reference sequence). The V gene lost 0 bases and the J gene lost 2 bases, with 14 bases spanning the gap. CDR3 length equals 15 residues. CDR3 loop: CSARDRAGETYEQYF. In DNA, the CDR3 is TGCAGTGCTAGAGATCGGGCAGGGGAGACCTACGAGCAGTACTTC.

This clonotype has only a few counts. CDR3 residues: CASSRSTSQDTQYF. The CDR3 DNA reads as TGCGCCAGCAGCCGGTCCACCTCCCAAGATACGCAGTATTTT. The chain uses TRBV5-1 and TRBJ2-3, with D hard to call. Trimming stripped 4 bases from V and 5 bases from J, with 14 bases between. Per the germline V gene, CDR1 is SGHRS and CDR2 is YFSETQ. The CDR3 extends over 14 amino acids.

V usage is TRBV7-9 and J usage is TRBJ1-1, with D perhaps TRBD1 (6 bases). V was cut by 5 bases and J by 7 bases, with 14 bases left in between. The CDR3 is made up of 13 amino acids. In germline, CDR1 is SEHNR, CDR2 FQNEAQ (reference sequence). CDR3 nucleotide sequence: TGTGCCAGCAGCCCACAGGGCGACGGTGAAGCTTTCTTT. It specifies CASSPQGDGEAFF.

About this clonotype: A much larger clone lies one base from this, so it may be a read error. This chain links TRBV5-1 with TRBJ2-7; the D is unclear. The CDR3 has 14 amino acids. CDR1 is SGHRS and CDR2 is YFSETQ in the germline V gene. V lost 4 bases and J lost 0, with 11 bases in between. The CDR3 DNA follows: TGCGCCAGCAGCCCCGGACCGAGCTCCTACGAGCAGTACTTC. As protein: CASSPGPSSYEQYF.

This clonotype was detected a few times. The CDR3 bases are TGTGCCCGGGGAGGGGGAGCTTGGGGACCCCTCCACTTT. It encodes CARGGGAWGPLHF. The genes are TRBV2 and TRBJ1-6; a possible D gene is TRBD1 (6 bases). V lost 11 bases and J lost 12, with 20 bases in between. The germline CDR1 and CDR2 sequences are SNHLY and FYNNEI. CDR3 size: 13 residues.